Sequencing of this T cell receptor (beta chain) was carried out in a study of T-cell memory formation after mild COVID-19. One entry per CDR3 protein, called by TCRdb with MiXCR from the 5' RACE reads. In the table there are about 390,000 distinct CDR3 sequences, 16% of which are singletons. This clonotype was observed a few times. V shed 2 bases and J shed 2 bases, with 10 bases lying between them. The CDR3 covers 15 residues. CDR1 and CDR2 from the germline V gene are KGHSH and LQKENI. This sequence was found in a young man who had mild COVID-19 (a few samples of this study predate the infection). Cell type and time point are not known. This chain uses TRBV18 with TRBJ1-3; unclear D gene. Sequencing was carried out using PBMCs or a T cell subset sorted from them (not recorded which). The CDR3 loop reads CASSPTHGTGNTIYF. The CDR3 DNA reads TGTGCCAGCTCACCAACGCATGGCACTGGAAACACCATATATTTT.